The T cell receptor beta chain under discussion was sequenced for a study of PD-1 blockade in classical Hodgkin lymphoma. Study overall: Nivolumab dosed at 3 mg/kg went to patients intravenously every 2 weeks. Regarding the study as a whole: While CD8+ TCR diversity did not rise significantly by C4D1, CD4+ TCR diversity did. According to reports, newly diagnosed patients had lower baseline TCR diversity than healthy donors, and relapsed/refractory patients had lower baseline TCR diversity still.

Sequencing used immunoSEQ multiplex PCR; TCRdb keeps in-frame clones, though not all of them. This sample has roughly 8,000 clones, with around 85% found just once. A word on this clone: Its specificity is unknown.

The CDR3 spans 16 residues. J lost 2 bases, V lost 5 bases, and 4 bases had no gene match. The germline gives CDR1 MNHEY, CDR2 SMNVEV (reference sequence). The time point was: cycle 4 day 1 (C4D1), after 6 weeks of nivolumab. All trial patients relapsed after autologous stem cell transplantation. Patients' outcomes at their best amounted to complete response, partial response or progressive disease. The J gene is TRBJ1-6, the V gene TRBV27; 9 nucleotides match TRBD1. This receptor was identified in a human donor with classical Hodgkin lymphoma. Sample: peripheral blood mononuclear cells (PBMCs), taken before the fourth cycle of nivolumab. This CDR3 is CASSQGQGTYNSPLHF. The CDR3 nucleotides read TGTGCCAGCAGTCAGGGACAGGGAACCTATAATTCACCCCTCCACTTT.